The 5 T cell receptor beta chains below were found in one sample sequenced in a study of vaccination and CD4 T cells after COVID-19. No antigens are known for them. Cultured CD4+ T cell DNA underwent sequencing with the Oncomine TCR Beta short-read assay. MiXCR was run by TCRdb on the PCR reads, yielding one entry per CDR3 protein. This sample has 6,000 to 6,500 distinct CDR3 sequences; 75% to 85% occur once, and the top ten carry roughly 19%. Noted treatment: roughly nine-day PBMC culture with coronavirus spike peptide pools or control peptides (ViraFEST assay). Sequencing was done on a sample of CD4+ T cells from blood, cultured in vitro. The source is a human donor who had recovered from COVID-19.

The chain carries TRBV14 and TRBJ2-4; perhaps TRBD1 as D (6 bases). Trimming pared 2 bases from V and 2 bases from J, leaving 10 bases between. The germline CDR1 and CDR2 sequences are SGHDN and FVKESK. The CDR3 is made up of 15 amino acids. The CDR3 sequence: CASSQQTGSKNIQYF. The CDR3 region has the DNA TGTGCCAGCAGCCAACAAACAGGGTCCAAAAACATTCAGTACTTC.

This chain uses TRBV12-3 or TRBV12-4 with TRBJ1-2; D ambiguous. V lost 6 bases and J 5 bases, leaving 16 bases between the germline ends. CDR3 size: 14 residues. The CDR3 reads CASRVSSSTYGYTF. The CDR3 nucleotides read TGTGCCAGCAGGGTTTCATCTTCTACTTATGGCTACACCTTC.

This chain uses TRBV28 with TRBJ2-7; possibly TRBD2 for D (7 bases). Germline V CDR1 and CDR2: MDHEN, SYDVKM. CDR3 length: 15 residues. V dropped 4 bases and J dropped 4 bases, with 17 bases sitting between them. The CDR3 reads CASSSPRGGKYEQYF. The CDR3 DNA is TGTGCCAGCAGTTCCCCCAGGGGAGGGAAATACGAGCAGTACTTC.

The chain links TRBV27 to TRBJ2-1; D may be TRBD1 (6 bases). This CDR3 is built from 13 residues. The V and J ends lost 0 bases and 15 bases respectively, with 15 bases between them. Germline assignment: CDR1 MNHEY and CDR2 SMNVEV (reference sequence). The CDR3 region is CASSLSGQQSVFF. In DNA, the CDR3 is TGTGCCAGCAGTTTATCTGGACAGCAATCGGTGTTCTTC.

The CDR3, as DNA: TGTGCCAGCAGTGAACAGGCAGCTAACTATGGCTACACCTTC. As protein: CASSEQAANYGYTF. The chain carries TRBV25-1 and TRBJ1-2; D is undetermined. CDR3 length: 14 amino acids. The V gene's germline CDR1 is MGHDK and CDR2 SYGVNS. The ends were cut back, 2 bases at V and 0 bases at J, with 7 bases in the middle.